This entry concerns a single TCR beta chain. The source of the sample is a study of blood T cell repertoires in COVID-19. The table came from immunoSEQ multiplex PCR; TCRdb's copy has only in-frame clones and leaves some out. The sample lists approximately 440,000 clones; roughly 90% were seen once. Germline assignment: CDR1 MNHNS and CDR2 SASEGT. The CDR3 runs to 17 residues. With 3 bases removed from V and 1 base from J, the gap between germline ends came to 19 bases. Recruits, aged roughly 18 to 95 years, lived in roughly 22 US areas. The sample consisted of PBMCs or T cells enriched from blood (not recorded which). The source of this sequence is a woman younger than 35 who had recovered from COVID-19. This chain uses TRBV6-1 with TRBJ2-7, with a possible D match to TRBD2 (5 bases). The CDR3 loop is CASSDYSYATGSYEQYF. DNA of the CDR3: TGTGCCAGCAGTGACTATTCCTACGCGACGGGGTCCTACGAGCAGTACTTC.